This T cell receptor (beta chain) was identified in a study of blood T cell repertoires in COVID-19. Study details: T cells, B-cell-depleted T cells, or PBMCs provided the cDNA or gDNA that served as material.

The germline V gene has CDR1 LGHDT and CDR2 YNNKEL (reference sequence). This CDR3 is 15 amino acids long. Trimming stripped 4 bases from V and 4 bases from J, with 13 bases between. Using immunoSEQ multiplex PCR, the repertoire was profiled, and TCRdb retains in-frame clones only, with some absent. The sample shows more than 250,000 clones, around nine tenths of them seen only once. The sequence came from a man in his fifties with active or convalescent COVID-19. The sequenced sample consisted of peripheral blood. The V and J genes are TRBV3-1 (or the pseudogene TRBV3-2) and TRBJ2-2; weak D call: TRBD2 (5 bases). CDR3: CASSRTPGSTGELFF. CDR3 in DNA: TGTGCCAGCAGCCGGACCCCTGGGAGCACCGGGGAGCTGTTTTTT.